This TCR beta chain was sequenced in a study of OX40 agonist ivuxolimab in advanced cancers. Study information: A diagnosis of hepatocellular carcinoma, melanoma, renal cell or head and neck cancer was present in dose-escalation patients. Among those enrolled, mean age was about 60 years (range about 23 to 90) and less than 90% were male. Partial responses were observed in three patients, of whom one had hepatocellular carcinoma and two had cutaneous melanoma. Whole-study results and caveats: Expanded peripheral T cells had an undetermined antigen specificity.

Trimming cost V 1 base and J 3 bases; bases outside gene matches: 4. This CDR3 comprises 15 residues. Per the germline V gene, CDR1 is LNHNV and CDR2 is YYDKDF (reference sequence). Only in-frame clones appear in the TCRdb table, and some are missing; sequencing was by immunoSEQ multiplex PCR. The sample consists of some 66,000 clones, 85% of them appearing once. Remarks on this clone: Its specificity is not known.

Sequencing used CD4+ or CD8+ T cells sorted from blood, obtained in a trial of the OX40 agonist ivuxolimab. This chain joins TRBV15 and TRBJ2-7; TRBD2 matches at 9 bases. The clonotype originates from an adult with an advanced solid tumor such as melanoma, head and neck, liver or kidney cancer. CDR3 in DNA: TGTGCCACCAGCAGAGGCGGGGGGGACAGCTACGAGCAGTACTTC. Protein product: CATSRGGGDSYEQYF.